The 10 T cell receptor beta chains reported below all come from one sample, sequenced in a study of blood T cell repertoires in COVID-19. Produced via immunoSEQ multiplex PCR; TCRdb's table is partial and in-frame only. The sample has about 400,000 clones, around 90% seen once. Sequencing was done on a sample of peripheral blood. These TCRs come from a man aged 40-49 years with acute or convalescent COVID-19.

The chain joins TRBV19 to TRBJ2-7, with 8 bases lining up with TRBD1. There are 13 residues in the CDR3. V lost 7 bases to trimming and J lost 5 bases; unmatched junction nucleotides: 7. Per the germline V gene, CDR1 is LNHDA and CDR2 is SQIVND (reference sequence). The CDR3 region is CASKRQGADEQYF. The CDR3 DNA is TGTGCCAGTAAGAGGCAGGGGGCCGACGAGCAGTACTTC.

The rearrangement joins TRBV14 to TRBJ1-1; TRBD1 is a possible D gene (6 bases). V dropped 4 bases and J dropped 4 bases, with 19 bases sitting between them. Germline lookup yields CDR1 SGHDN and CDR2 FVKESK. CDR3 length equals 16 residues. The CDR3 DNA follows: TGTGCCAGCAGCCCCCACCCGGGGGGGGGCGGCACTGAAGCTTTCTTT. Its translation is CASSPHPGGGGTEAFF.

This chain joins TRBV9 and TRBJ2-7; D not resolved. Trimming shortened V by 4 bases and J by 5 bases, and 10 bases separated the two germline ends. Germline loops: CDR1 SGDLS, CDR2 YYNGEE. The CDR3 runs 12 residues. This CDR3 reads CASSLRLDEQYF. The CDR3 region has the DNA TGTGCCAGCAGCCTACGGTTGGACGAGCAGTACTTC.

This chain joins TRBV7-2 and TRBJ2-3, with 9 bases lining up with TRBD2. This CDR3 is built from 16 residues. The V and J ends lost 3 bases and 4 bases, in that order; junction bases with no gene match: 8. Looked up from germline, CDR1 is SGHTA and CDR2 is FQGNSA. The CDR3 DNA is TGTGCCAGCAGCTTTTCCGTAGCGGGAGACCCAGATACGCAGTATTTT. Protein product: CASSFSVAGDPDTQYF.

This CDR3 reads CASSYYLQETQYF. As DNA, the CDR3 is TGTGCCAGCAGTTACTACCTACAAGAGACCCAGTACTTC. The chain has TRBV6-5 and TRBJ2-5; D unresolved. Deletions cut 1 base from V and 2 bases from J, with 5 bases between. Germline V gene data show CDR1 as MNHEY and CDR2 as SVGAGI. This CDR3 comprises 13 residues.

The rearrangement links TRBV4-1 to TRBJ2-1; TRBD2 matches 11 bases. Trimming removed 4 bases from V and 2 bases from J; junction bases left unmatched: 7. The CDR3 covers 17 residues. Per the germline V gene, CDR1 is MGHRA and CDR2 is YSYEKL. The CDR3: CASSPHLAGGTYNEQFF. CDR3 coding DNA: TGCGCCAGCAGCCCCCACCTAGCGGGAGGAACCTACAATGAGCAGTTCTTC.

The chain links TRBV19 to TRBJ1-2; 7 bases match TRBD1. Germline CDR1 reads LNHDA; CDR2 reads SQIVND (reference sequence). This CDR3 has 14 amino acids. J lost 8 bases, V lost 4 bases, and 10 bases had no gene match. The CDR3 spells CASSSGTGVGGYTF. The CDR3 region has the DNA TGTGCCAGTAGTAGCGGAACAGGGGTCGGAGGCTACACCTTC.

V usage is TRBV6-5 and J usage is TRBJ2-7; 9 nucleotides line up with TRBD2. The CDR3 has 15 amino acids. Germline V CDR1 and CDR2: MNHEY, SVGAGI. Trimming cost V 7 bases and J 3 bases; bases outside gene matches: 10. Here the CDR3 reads CASTPWAGGGYEQYF. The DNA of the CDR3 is TGTGCCAGCACCCCTTGGGCGGGAGGGGGCTACGAGCAGTACTTC.

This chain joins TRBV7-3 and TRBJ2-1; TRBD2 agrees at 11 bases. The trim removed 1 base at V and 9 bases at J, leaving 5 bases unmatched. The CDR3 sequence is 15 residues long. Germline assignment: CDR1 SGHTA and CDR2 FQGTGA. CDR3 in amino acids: CASSLIASGGPEQFF. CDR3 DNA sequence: TGTGCCAGCAGCTTAATCGCTAGCGGGGGGCCTGAGCAGTTCTTC.

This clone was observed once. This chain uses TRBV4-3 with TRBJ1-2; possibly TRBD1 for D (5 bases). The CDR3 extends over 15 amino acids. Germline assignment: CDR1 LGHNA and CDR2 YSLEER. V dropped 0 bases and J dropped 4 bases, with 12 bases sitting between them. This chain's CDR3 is CASSQDKTVLYGYTF. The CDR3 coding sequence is TGCGCCAGCAGCCAAGATAAGACAGTACTCTATGGCTACACCTTC.